The 21 T cell receptor beta chains below all came from one sample that was sequenced in a study of graft-versus-host responses after intestinal transplantation (dated by TCRdb to about 2021). The time point tag for this specimen amounts to: cells obtained before transplantation from donor or recipient. These receptors have no identified antigens. Library generation was performed with the immunoSEQ multiplex PCR assay. Not all clones reach the TCRdb copy of this immuneACCESS table, which keeps in-frame sequences only. Checked studies attribute under half of the gap to unresolved V genes and leave the rest unexplained. Here the sample has tens of thousands of clones; about 93% occur a single time. The ten largest make up about 2% of the sample. This material consisted of unstimulated CD8+ T cells sorted from spleen or lymph node cells, taken before intestinal transplant. These receptors originate from a human donor who received an intestinal transplant.

The chain uses TRBV2 and TRBJ2-5, with 7 bases fitting TRBD1. CDR1 and CDR2 from the germline V gene are SNHLY and FYNNEI. The length of the CDR3 is 14 residues. V dropped 6 bases and J dropped 7; count of bases not matched to a gene: 11. The CDR3 sequence is CASRGKGAEGTQYF. The CDR3 DNA sequence: TGTGCCAGCAGGGGGAAGGGGGCGGAAGGGACCCAGTACTTC.

The chain combines TRBV7-6 with TRBJ2-5; 10 bases fit TRBD1. The last part of the DNA fits TRBJ2-7 better; the J call may be wrong. Germline loops: CDR1 SGHVS, CDR2 FNYEAQ. The CDR3 extends over 17 amino acids. The CDR3 coding sequence is TGTGCCAGCAGCTTAGGGGTGGGGACAGGGGATTCCTACGAGCAGTACTTC. It encodes CASSLGVGTGDSYEQYF.

V gene TRBV4-3 combines with J gene TRBJ1-2; tentative D call: TRBD1 (5 bases). Germline loops: CDR1 LGHNA, CDR2 YSLEER. V shed 0 bases and J shed 3 bases, with 11 bases lying between them. CDR3 length equals 15 residues. CDR3 amino acids: CASSQDAGDYYGYTF. The CDR3 nucleotides read TGCGCCAGCAGCCAAGATGCGGGGGACTACTATGGCTACACCTTC.

This clone appeared once. In nucleotides, the CDR3 is TGTGCCAGCAGTTTCCCTGGACAGGGGAATAATTCACCCCTCCACTTT. Its protein product is CASSFPGQGNNSPLHF. The V and J genes are TRBV28 and TRBJ1-6; 9 positions match TRBD1. Germline CDR1 MDHEN, CDR2 SYDVKM. With 3 bases clipped from V and 5 bases from J, the junction kept 5 bases outside the gene matches. CDR3 length: 16 residues.

The chain employs TRBV7-2 and TRBJ2-3, with TRBD2 identical over 14 bases. The V gene's germline CDR1 is SGHTA and CDR2 FQGNSA. This CDR3 contains 17 residues. V lost 5 bases to trimming and J lost 0 bases; unmatched junction nucleotides: 4. CDR3 nucleotides: TGTGCCAGCAGCCGGACTAGCGGGGGGACTAGCACAGATACGCAGTATTTT. As protein: CASSRTSGGTSTDTQYF. The full variable domain, rest sourced from reference TRBV7-2 and TRBJ2-3, is GAGVSQSPSNKVTEKGKDVELRCDPISGHTALYWYRQSLGQGLEFLIYFQGNSAPDKSGLPSDRFSAERTGGSVSTLTIQRTQQEDSAVYLCASSRTSGGTSTDTQYFGPGTRLTVL.

The sample holds a few counts of this clone. This chain links TRBV4-3 with TRBJ2-7, with 9 bases lining up with TRBD2. The V and J ends lost 0 bases and 0 bases, in that order; junction bases with no gene match: 3. The CDR3 loop spans 16 amino acids. CDR1 and CDR2 from the germline V gene are LGHNA and YSLEER. The CDR3 here is CASSQEYSGSSYEQYF. The DNA for the CDR3 is TGCGCCAGCAGCCAAGAGTATAGCGGGAGCTCCTACGAGCAGTACTTC.

As concerns this clone: Other DNA sequences in this specimen translate into the identical CDR3. This sequence joins TRBV27 and TRBJ2-3; possibly TRBD2 for D (6 bases). This CDR3 is built from 15 residues. Trimming took 2 bases from V and 4 from J, leaving 13 bases between them. In germline, CDR1 is MNHEY, CDR2 SMNVEV (reference sequence). This CDR3 reads CASSLGAGGADTQYF. Written as DNA, the CDR3 is TGTGCCAGCAGTTTAGGGGCTGGAGGGGCAGATACGCAGTATTTT.

The chain links TRBV6-6 to TRBJ2-7; D ambiguous. The germline V gene has CDR1 MNHNY and CDR2 SVGAGI (reference sequence). Between the trimmed V and J ends, which lost 0 bases and 0 bases, there was a span of 6 bases. The CDR3 extends over 14 amino acids. The CDR3 region is CASSYSLSSYEQYF. CDR3 nucleotide sequence: TGTGCCAGCAGTTACTCTCTGAGCTCCTACGAGCAGTACTTC.

The chain is built from TRBV4-1 and TRBJ2-2; 8 nucleotides agree with TRBD1. The ends lost 4 bases at V and 3 bases at J; junction bases unmatched: 7. The germline gives CDR1 MGHRA, CDR2 YSYEKL. The CDR3 is 16 residues long. CDR3 in DNA: TGCGCCAGCAGCCGTGGACAGGGCTTGGACACCGGGGAGCTGTTTTTT. Translated: CASSRGQGLDTGELFF.

The genes are TRBV6-5 and TRBJ2-3; TRBD1 might be the D (6 bases). V lost 6 bases and J 5 bases, leaving 18 bases between the germline ends. Germline CDR1 and CDR2: MNHEY and SVGAGI. The CDR3 extends over 15 amino acids. This CDR3 is CASSSDRRGLDTQYF. CDR3 DNA sequence: TGTGCCAGCAGCTCGGACAGAAGGGGTCTAGATACGCAGTATTTT.

The rearrangement uses TRBV7-9 and TRBJ2-1, with D unresolved. Trimming cost V 3 bases and J 4 bases, with 4 bases left between them. CDR3 size: 12 residues. Germline assignment: CDR1 SEHNR and CDR2 FQNEAQ (reference sequence). As DNA, the CDR3 is TGTGCCAGCAGCTTGGCTTACAATGAGCAGTTCTTC. It translates to CASSLAYNEQFF. Complete variable domain (other parts from reference TRBV7-9 and TRBJ2-1): DTGVSQNPRHKITKRGQNVTFRCDPISEHNRLYWYRQTLGQGPEFLTYFQNEAQLEKSRLLSDRFSAERPKGSFSTLEIQRTEQGDSAMYLCASSLAYNEQFFGPGTRLTVL.

The V call is TRBV13, the J call TRBJ2-7; tentative D call: TRBD2 (6 bases). CDR1 is PRHDT and CDR2 is FYEKMQ in the germline V gene (reference sequence). V lost 0 bases to trimming and J lost 2 bases, with 8 bases between them. This CDR3 spans 14 amino acids. CDR3: CASSLGTRTYEQYF. The CDR3 DNA is TGTGCCAGCAGCTTAGGGACTAGGACCTACGAGCAGTACTTC.

This chain joins TRBV9 and TRBJ2-7, with a weak D call TRBD2 (5 bases). Germline V gene data show CDR1 as SGDLS and CDR2 as YYNGEE. The germline V and J ends were trimmed by 4 bases and 5 bases, with 16 bases remaining between them. The CDR3 is 14 amino acids. In DNA, the CDR3 is TGTGCCAGCAGCCTACTAGGATCGGACGACGAGCAGTACTTC. This codes for CASSLLGSDDEQYF. Looking up the rest from reference TRBV9 and TRBJ2-7 gives the full variable domain: DSGVTQTPKHLITATGQRVTLRCSPRSGDLSVYWYQQSLDQGLQFLIQYYNGEERAKGNILERFSAQQFPDLHSELNLSSLELGDSALYFCASSLLGSDDEQYFGPGTRLTVT.

This clone appeared once. The chain uses TRBV5-8 and TRBJ2-1; TRBD2 aligns across 10 bases. The V gene's germline CDR1 is SGHTS and CDR2 YDEGEE. This CDR3 comprises 18 residues. V trimming: 0 bases; J trimming: 7 bases; junction bases outside the gene matches: 13. CDR3 sequence: CASSLVRPSGGARNEQFF. The DNA of the CDR3 is TGTGCCAGCAGCTTGGTGCGCCCCAGCGGGGGGGCTCGGAATGAGCAGTTCTTC.

This chain connects TRBV29-1 to TRBJ2-5, with TRBD1 as a possible D gene (6 bases). Trimming left V 7 bases short and J 0 bases short, with 9 bases between. CDR1 and CDR2 from the germline V gene are SQVTM and ANQGSEA. This CDR3 is 12 amino acids long. Written as DNA, the CDR3 is TGCAGCGACGGACAGTACCAAGAGACCCAGTACTTC. Residues: CSDGQYQETQYF. The full variable domain, its missing parts supplied by reference TRBV29-1 and TRBJ2-5, is SAVISQKPSRDICQRGTSLTIQCQVDSQVTMMFWYRQQPGQSLTLIATANQGSEATYESGFVIDKFPISRPNLTFSTLTVSNMSPEDSSIYLCSDGQYQETQYFGPGTRLLVL.

The gene calls are TRBV7-8 and TRBJ2-1; perhaps TRBD1 as D (6 bases). Trimming shortened V by 11 bases and J by 2 bases, and 16 bases separated the two germline ends. CDR1 is SGHVS, CDR2 FQNEAQ, per germline. CDR3 length equals 14 residues. CDR3 region: CALRETGPYNEQFF. The CDR3 bases are TGTGCCCTCAGGGAGACAGGTCCCTACAATGAGCAGTTCTTC. Based on the CDR3 plus reference TRBV7-8 and TRBJ2-1, the full variable domain is GAGVSQSPRYKVAKRGQDVALRCDPISGHVSLFWYQQALGQGPEFLTYFQNEAQLDKSGLPSDRFFAERPEGSVSTLKIQRTQQEDSAVYLCALRETGPYNEQFFGPGTRLTVL.

V is TRBV19 and J is TRBJ1-1; D call uncertain. Trimming took off 4 bases at V and 3 bases at J, with 12 bases between the two ends. CDR3 length equals 14 residues. The germline V gene encodes CDR1 LNHDA and CDR2 SQIVND (reference sequence). The CDR3 nucleotides are TGTGCCAGTAGTACCAAGAGGTTTCACACTGAAGCTTTCTTT. Translation gives CASSTKRFHTEAFF. Looking up the rest from reference TRBV19 and TRBJ1-1 gives the full variable domain: DGGITQSPKYLFRKEGQNVTLSCEQNLNHDAMYWYRQDPGQGLRLIYYSQIVNDFQKGDIAEGYSVSREKKESFPLTVTSAQKNPTAFYLCASSTKRFHTEAFFGQGTRLTVV.

This clone was picked up a small number of times. This rearrangement joins TRBV2 to TRBJ1-5, with 7 bases matching TRBD1. V trimming: 7 bases; J trimming: 11 bases; junction bases outside the gene matches: 20. This CDR3 comprises 16 residues. Germline V gene sequence: CDR1 SNHLY, CDR2 FYNNEI. This chain's CDR3 is CASTVSESTGALAQHF. The CDR3 nucleotides are TGTGCCAGCACTGTGTCGGAAAGTACAGGGGCGTTGGCCCAGCATTTT.

This clone was picked up one time. The chain carries TRBV19 and TRBJ2-2; 9 nucleotides line up with TRBD1. CDR3 length: 15 residues. CDR1 is LNHDA, CDR2 SQIVND, per germline (reference sequence). Losses at the gene ends were 0 bases for V and 7 bases for J; bases not matched to a gene: 3. DNA for the CDR3: TGTGCCAGTAGTATAGAAGGACAGGGGCACGGGGAGCTGTTTTTT. Protein: CASSIEGQGHGELFF.

V and J are TRBV7-6 and TRBJ2-7; 7 positions match TRBD1. The CDR3 totals 17 residues. J gave up 5 bases and V 0 bases, and 13 bases lay outside the gene matches. Germline CDR1 and CDR2: SGHVS and FNYEAQ. This chain's CDR3 is CASSLALGVTGFDEQYF. CDR3 nucleotide sequence: TGTGCCAGCAGCTTAGCGCTGGGGGTGACAGGGTTCGACGAGCAGTACTTC.

The chain couples TRBV29-1 to TRBJ1-1; TRBD1 is a possible D gene (5 bases). V lost 3 bases to trimming and J lost 3 bases, with 11 bases between them. CDR3 length: 13 residues. Germline CDR1 reads SQVTM; CDR2 reads ANQGSEA. This CDR3 is CSVEGGDHTEAFF. The CDR3 DNA reads TGCAGCGTTGAGGGGGGGGATCACACTGAAGCTTTCTTT.